This is a list of T cell receptor beta chains from one sample in a study of shared clonotypes between healthy human individuals. Using immunoSEQ multiplex PCR, the repertoire was profiled, and TCRdb retains in-frame clones only, with some absent. The sample carries a few million clones, roughly 92% recorded once. The sequenced sample consisted of naive CD4+ T cells sorted from blood. These receptors all stem from a man aged 18 to 30 in good health. Each CDR3 is given with its conserved first and last residue. The D gene is left open where the match is weak. Rows give clone size only sometimes, using once, few, many, or a class for an expanded clone.

NA	TRBJ1-4	NA	TRBV5-1	TGCGCCAGCAGCTTTGGGGGCGCGGGTGAAAAACTGTTTTTT	CASSFGGAGEKLFF
NA	TRBJ2-7	TRBD2	TRBV6-5	TGTGCCAGCAAGGGGCTAGCGGGAGAGCAGTACTTC	CASKGLAGEQYF
NA	TRBJ2-5	NA	TRBV7-2	TGTGCCAGCAGCCAAGAAGAGACCCAGTACTTC	CASSQEETQYF
NA	TRBJ2-1	TRBD2	TRBV7-8	TGTGCCAGCAGCTTAGTACCTAGCGGGGGGGTCTATGAGCAGTTCTTC	CASSLVPSGGVYEQFF
NA	TRBJ1-6	TRBD1	TRBV4-3	TGCGCCAGCAGCCAGGACAGGCTGACTTCACCCCTCCACTTT	CASSQDRLTSPLHF
NA	TRBJ2-1	TRBD2	TRBV10-1	TGCGCCAGCAGTTCCGGGCTAGCGGGAGTAAATGAGCAGTTCTTC	CASSSGLAGVNEQFF
NA	TRBJ1-1	TRBD1	TRBV18	TGTGCCAGCTCACCTGATCGAGTTCCAAACAGGGGGCTGAGCACTGAAGCTTTCTTT	CASSPDRVPNRGLSTEAFF
NA	TRBJ2-7	NA	TRBV29-1	TGCAGCGTTGTGGGAACAGTGGGAGTTCACTACGAGCAGTACTTC	CSVVGTVGVHYEQYF
NA	TRBJ2-5	NA	TRBV28	TGTGCCAGCAGTTTATGGTCAACGCCGGTGTACCAAGAGACCCAGTACTTC	CASSLWSTPVYQETQYF
NA	TRBJ1-5	NA	TRBV30	TGTGCCTGGAGTCCCCCCCCGCTGGAGAATCAGCCCCAGCATTTT	CAWSPPPLENQPQHF
NA	TRBJ1-1	NA	TRBV21-1	TGTGCCAGCACCCGAGATGTGCGATATGCAGGAAACGTTTGGACTGAAGCTTTCTTT	CASTRDVRYAGNVWTEAFF
NA	TRBJ2-1	TRBD2	TRBV9	TGTGCCAGCAGCGTAGCCGGGGGGTTATACAATGAGCAGTTCTTC	CASSVAGGLYNEQFF
NA	TRBJ2-3	NA	TRBV27	TGTGCCAGCAGTTCCGGACAGATTCTCACAGATACGCAGTATTTT	CASSSGQILTDTQYF
NA	TRBJ2-5	TRBD1	TRBV6-5	TGTGCCAGCAGTATAGGGGGCGCGGAAGAGACCCAGTACTTC	CASSIGGAEETQYF
once	TRBJ1-1	TRBD1	TRBV10-3	TGTGCCATCAGGACAGGGCTTTCTGAAGCTTTCTTT	CAIRTGLSEAFF
NA	TRBJ1-1	NA	TRBV28	TGTGCCAGCAGTACCCCCTCGGACACTGAAGCTTTCTTT	CASSTPSDTEAFF
NA	TRBJ2-1	NA	TRBV5-4	TGTGCCAGCAGCTTGAAAGGAGGCCCATACAATGAGCAGTTCTTC	CASSLKGGPYNEQFF
NA	TRBJ1-2	NA	TRBV9	TGTGCCAGCAGCGTAGCTCAGGGGCCCCCGGGGGGCTACACCTTC	CASSVAQGPPGGYTF
NA	TRBJ2-7	NA	TRBV6-5	TGTGCCAGCAGTTACTCTCGGGGGGCGCGCTACGAGCAGTACTTC	CASSYSRGARYEQYF
NA	TRBJ1-2	NA	TRBV28	TGTGCCAGCAGTTTGCTGGGAGGCTATGGCTACACCTTC	CASSLLGGYGYTF
NA	TRBJ2-1	NA	TRBV9	TGTGCCAGCAGCGTAGAGGGTCGCTCCTACAATGAGCAGTTCTTC	CASSVEGRSYNEQFF
NA	TRBJ2-5	NA	TRBV6-1	TGTGCCAGCAGTGAAGCGAGGGAGACCCAGTACTTC	CASSEARETQYF
NA	TRBJ1-1	NA	TRBV29-1	TGCAGCGTTGTAGGTAGGCTGTCGAACACTGAAGCTTTCTTT	CSVVGRLSNTEAFF
NA	TRBJ2-3	NA	TRBV4-3	TGCGCCAGCAGCCAGGGGCAGGTCAGCACAGATACGCAGTATTTT	CASSQGQVSTDTQYF
NA	TRBJ1-5	NA	TRBV6-1	TGTGCCAGCAGTGCCGGTCTACCCAATCAGCCCCAGCATTTT	CASSAGLPNQPQHF
NA	TRBJ2-6	NA	TRBV5-5	TGTGCCAGCAGCTTGGCTTCCGTATCTGGGGCCAACGTCCTGACTTTC	CASSLASVSGANVLTF
NA	TRBJ1-4	NA	TRBV5-1	TGCGCCAGCAGCTTGGAGGTCGCCGGGGAAAAACTGTTTTTT	CASSLEVAGEKLFF
NA	TRBJ1-2	NA	TRBV5-4	TGTGCCAGCAGCCCTTCACAAGACAGCCCTCACTATGGCTACACCTTC	CASSPSQDSPHYGYTF
NA	TRBJ1-1	NA	TRBV7-8	TGTGCCAGCAGCTCATCACAGGGAACGAACACTGAAGCTTTCTTT	CASSSSQGTNTEAFF
NA	TRBJ1-2	NA	TRBV30	TGTGCCTGGTCGGCAGGGGACTATGGCTACACCTTC	CAWSAGDYGYTF
NA	TRBJ2-2	NA	TRBV18	TGTGCCAGCTCACCCCGGGACACCAACACCGGGGAGCTGTTTTTT	CASSPRDTNTGELFF
NA	TRBJ2-1	TRBD2	TRBV7-2	TGTGCCAGCAGCCCCACCCTAGCGGGAGGGGGTGAGCAGTTCTTC	CASSPTLAGGGEQFF
NA	TRBJ1-1	NA	TRBV19	TGTGCCAGTAGTATCTTCCTGAACACTGAAGCTTTCTTT	CASSIFLNTEAFF